This T cell receptor (beta chain) was retrieved from a study of shared clonotypes between healthy human individuals. Germline CDR1 and CDR2: SGHTA and FQGNSA. The CDR3 sequence is 17 residues long. Trimming removed 5 bases from V and 7 bases from J; junction bases left unmatched: 12. The table came from immunoSEQ multiplex PCR; TCRdb's copy has only in-frame clones and leaves some out. The sample lists under 600,000 clones, 95% to 96% occurring once. The TCR was taken from a woman younger than 45 in good health. The gene calls are TRBV7-2 and TRBJ2-3; TRBD2 matches 13 bases. Input material: naive CD4+ T cells sorted from blood. Subset indicated: CD45RA+ positively selected. CDR3 loop: CASSKRGTSGNVYTQYF. DNA of the CDR3: TGTGCCAGCAGCAAGAGAGGGACTAGCGGGAACGTATATACGCAGTATTTT.